The clone carrying this T cell receptor (beta chain) was seen at least ten times. Its antigen remains unidentified. The germline CDR1 and CDR2 sequences are MGHRA and YSYEKL. The germline V and J ends were trimmed by 2 bases and 4 bases, with 6 bases remaining between them. The CDR3 consists of 13 residues. These data are taken from a study of identical twins. Via MiXCR, TCRdb re-called the 5' RACE reads, giving one row per CDR3 protein. The data show hundreds of thousands of distinct CDR3 sequences, roughly 6% seen once. Study-level points and caveats: Zero-insertion analyses might be partly confounded by invariant T cells like MAIT and iNKT.

All donors were healthy Caucasians. The rearrangement joins TRBV4-1 to TRBJ1-5; D unclear. This TCR was sampled from a man aged 18 to 35 in good health. The material sequenced was naive T cells sorted from blood. For the CDR3, the DNA is TGCGCCAGCAGCCAAATGCTAAATCAGCCCCAGCATTTT. Translation gives CASSQMLNQPQHF.